This T cell receptor (beta chain) was obtained from a study of blood T cell repertoires in COVID-19. Across the whole study: Sample material is recorded as cDNA or gDNA derived from T cells, B-cell-depleted T cells, or PBMCs.

Profiling relied on immunoSEQ multiplex PCR, and the TCRdb table lists in-frame clones only, not all of them. The profile shows about 180,000 clones, roughly 88% of them singletons. CDR3 length: 13 residues. With 4 bases clipped from V and 5 bases from J, the junction kept 3 bases outside the gene matches. The germline V gene encodes CDR1 SNHLY and CDR2 FYNNEI. Specimen: peripheral blood. This TCR came from a woman aged 40-49 years with COVID-19, enrolled during active disease. This rearrangement joins TRBV2 to TRBJ1-2, with TRBD1 matching 8 bases. The CDR3 sequence is CASSGTGGYGYTF. The CDR3 bases are TGTGCCAGCAGTGGCACAGGGGGGTATGGCTACACCTTC.